Below are 5 T cell receptor beta chains sequenced from a single sample in a study of T cells in Graves' hyperthyroidism and ophthalmopathy. TCR beta CDR3 regions were amplified from RNA. TCR CDR3 underwent first-round RT-PCR with the HTBI primer set. Each CDR3 protein is one row after TCRdb ran MiXCR on the multiplex PCR reads. The table has some 600,000 distinct CDR3 sequences, approximately 14% seen once; the top ten hold 5% to 7%. The sample was blood. The receptor source for this set is a woman in her twenties or thirties with Graves' hyperthyroidism that later progressed to Graves' ophthalmopathy.

This clonotype has only a few counts. The gene calls are TRBV11-1 and TRBJ2-1; no reliable D call. The CDR3 extends over 12 amino acids. CDR1 and CDR2 (germline): SGHAT, FQDESV (reference sequence). Trimming removed 0 bases at V and 9 bases at J, with 6 bases between. The CDR3 region is CASSLAQLEQFF. CDR3 DNA sequence: TGTGCCAGCAGCTTAGCGCAACTTGAGCAGTTCTTC.

This clonotype has a count of ten or more. The chain recombines TRBV24-1 with TRBJ2-7; 11 bases agree with TRBD1. Losses at the gene ends were 4 bases for V and 5 bases for J; bases not matched to a gene: 6. In germline, CDR1 is KGHDR, CDR2 SFDVKD. CDR3 length equals 15 residues. Here the CDR3 reads CATSETGTGGDEQYF. The CDR3 nucleotides are TGTGCCACCAGTGAGACCGGGACAGGGGGGGACGAGCAGTACTTC.

This clonotype has a count of ten or more. This sequence joins TRBV10-3 and TRBJ2-7; the D gene is possibly TRBD2 (6 bases). Deletions cut 6 bases from V and 2 bases from J, with 8 bases between. CDR1 ENHRY and CDR2 SYGVKD come from the germline V gene. The CDR3 totals 12 residues. The CDR3 DNA is TGTGCCATCAGCGGGAGCACCTACGAGCAGTACTTC. Translating it yields CAISGSTYEQYF.

This clonotype was detected many times. This chain links TRBV7-2 with TRBJ1-2; 7 bases are shared with TRBD1. J gave up 0 bases and V 2 bases, and 6 bases lay outside the gene matches. The CDR3 covers 16 residues. Germline loops: CDR1 SGHTA, CDR2 FQGNSA. In DNA, the CDR3 is TGTGCCAGCAGCTTAAATTCTGGGACAGCTAACTATGGCTACACCTTC. Its protein product is CASSLNSGTANYGYTF.

This clonotype was counted many times. The V and J genes are TRBV5-5 and TRBJ1-2, with D uncertain. The CDR3 extends over 17 amino acids. The germline CDR1 and CDR2 sequences are SGHKS and YYEKEE (reference sequence). V was shortened by 5 bases and J by 2 bases, with 22 bases between the two germline ends. CDR3: CASSPRYGMEVNYGYTF. Here the CDR3 DNA reads TGTGCCAGCAGTCCCCGGTACGGGATGGAGGTAAACTATGGCTACACCTTC.